The clone carrying this T cell receptor (beta chain) appeared once. The sample comes from a study of blood T cell repertoires in COVID-19. The CDR3 runs 12 residues. Per germline, CDR1 SEHNR and CDR2 FQNEAQ (reference sequence). V shed 5 bases and J 8 bases; nucleotides not matched to a gene: 5. Repertoires were generated with immunoSEQ multiplex PCR, while TCRdb's copy carries only in-frame clones and drops some. The data contain more than 200,000 clones, approximately 90% of them singletons. This chain joins TRBV7-9 and TRBJ1-1; 7 positions match TRBD1. This TCR was recovered from a young man who had recovered from COVID-19. The sequencing sample was made of PBMCs or T cells enriched from blood (not recorded which). CDR3 bases: TGTGCCAGCAGCCAACAGGGGTACGAAGCTTTCTTT. Its protein is CASSQQGYEAFF.